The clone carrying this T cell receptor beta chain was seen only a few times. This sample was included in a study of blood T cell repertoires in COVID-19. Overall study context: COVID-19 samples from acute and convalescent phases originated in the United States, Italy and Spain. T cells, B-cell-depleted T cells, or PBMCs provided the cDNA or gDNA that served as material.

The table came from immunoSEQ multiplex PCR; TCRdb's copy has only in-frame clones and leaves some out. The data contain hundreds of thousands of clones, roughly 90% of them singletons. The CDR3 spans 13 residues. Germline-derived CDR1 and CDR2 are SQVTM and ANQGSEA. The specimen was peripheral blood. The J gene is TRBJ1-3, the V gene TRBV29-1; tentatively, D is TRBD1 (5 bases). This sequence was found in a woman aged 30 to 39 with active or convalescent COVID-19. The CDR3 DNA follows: TGCAGGATACCCCTGGGGGGGGGTAACACCATATATTTT. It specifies CRIPLGGGNTIYF.